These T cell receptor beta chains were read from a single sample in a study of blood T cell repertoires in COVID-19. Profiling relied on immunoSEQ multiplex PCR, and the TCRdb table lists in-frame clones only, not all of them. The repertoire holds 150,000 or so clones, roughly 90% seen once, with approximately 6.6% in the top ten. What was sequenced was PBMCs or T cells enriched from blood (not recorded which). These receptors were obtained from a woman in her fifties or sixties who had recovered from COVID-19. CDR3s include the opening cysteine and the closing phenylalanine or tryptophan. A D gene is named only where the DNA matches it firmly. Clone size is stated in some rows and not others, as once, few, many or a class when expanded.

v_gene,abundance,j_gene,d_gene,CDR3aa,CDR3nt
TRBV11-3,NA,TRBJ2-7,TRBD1,CASSSPPGQGNSEQYF,TGTGCCAGCAGCTCCCCCCCGGGACAGGGGAATTCCGAGCAGTACTTC
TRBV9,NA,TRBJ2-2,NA,CASSVGSGTGELFF,TGTGCCAGCAGCGTAGGATCGGGAACCGGGGAGCTGTTTTTT
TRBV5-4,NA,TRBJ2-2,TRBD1,CASSSLETGTGELFF,TGTGCCAGCAGCTCCTTGGAGACAGGGACCGGGGAGCTGTTTTTT
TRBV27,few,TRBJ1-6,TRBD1,CASSQGQGHSPLHF,TGTGCCAGCAGCCAGGGACAGGGGCATTCACCCCTCCACTTT
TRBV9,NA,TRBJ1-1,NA,CASSPMRGTEAFF,TGTGCCAGCAGCCCAATGAGGGGGACTGAAGCTTTCTTT
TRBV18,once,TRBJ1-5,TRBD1,CASSNGQGSQPQHF,TGTGCCAGCTCCAATGGACAGGGGAGCCAGCCCCAGCATTTT
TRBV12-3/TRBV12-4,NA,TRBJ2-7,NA,CASSSYGGYEQYF,TGTGCCAGCAGTTCTTACGGGGGCTACGAGCAGTACTTC
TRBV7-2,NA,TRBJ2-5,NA,CASSLSGVETQYF,TGTGCCAGCAGCTTATCAGGGGTCGAGACCCAGTACTTC
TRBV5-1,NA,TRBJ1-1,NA,CASSSRGVNTEAFF,TGCGCCAGCAGCTCGCGCGGGGTGAACACTGAAGCTTTCTTT
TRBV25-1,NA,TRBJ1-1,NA,CASSESWRGNTEAFF,TGTGCCAGCAGTGAATCCTGGCGAGGGAACACTGAAGCTTTCTTT
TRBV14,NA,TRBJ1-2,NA,CASSLIGTPPDGYTF,TGTGCCAGCAGCCTCATCGGGACACCCCCAGATGGCTACACCTTC
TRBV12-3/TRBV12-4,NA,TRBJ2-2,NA,CASSTRDTGELFF,TGTGCCAGCAGTACCAGGGACACCGGGGAGCTGTTTTTT
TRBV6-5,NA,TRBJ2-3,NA,CASSRTIADTQYF,TGTGCCAGCAGTCGGACTATCGCGGATACGCAGTATTTT
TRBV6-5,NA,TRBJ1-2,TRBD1,CASSYRDRAGGYTF,TGTGCCAGCAGTTACCGGGACAGGGCGGGTGGCTACACCTTC
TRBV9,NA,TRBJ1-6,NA,CASSPRNSPLHF,TGTGCCAGCAGCCCCCGGAATTCACCCCTCCACTTT
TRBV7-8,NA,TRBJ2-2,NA,CASSRGTNANTGELFF,TGTGCCAGCAGCCGCGGGACAAACGCGAACACCGGGGAGCTGTTTTTT
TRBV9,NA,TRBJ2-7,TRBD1,CASSSRTGTYEQYF,TGTGCCAGCAGCTCCCGGACAGGAACCTACGAGCAGTACTTC
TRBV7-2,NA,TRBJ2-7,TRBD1,CASSHTQGASYEQYF,TGTGCCAGCAGCCATACGCAGGGGGCAAGCTACGAGCAGTACTTC
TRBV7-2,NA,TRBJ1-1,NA,CASTAYLNTEAFF,TGTGCCAGCACCGCATACCTAAACACTGAAGCTTTCTTT
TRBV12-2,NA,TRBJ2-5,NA,CASRLRPGETQYF,TGTGCAAGTCGCTTGCGGCCGGGGGAGACCCAGTACTTC
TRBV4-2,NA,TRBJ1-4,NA,CASSRGGEKLFF,TGTGCCAGCAGCCGGGGGGGTGAAAAACTGTTTTTT
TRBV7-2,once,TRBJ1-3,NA,CASSLAFSNTIYF,TGTGCCAGCAGCTTAGCCTTTTCCAACACCATATATTTT
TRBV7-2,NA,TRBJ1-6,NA,CASSLGLGQLNSPLHF,TGTGCCAGCAGCTTAGGGTTAGGACAGCTAAATTCACCCCTCCACTTT
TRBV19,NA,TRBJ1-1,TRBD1,CASTPAGQGNTEAFF,TGTGCCAGTACCCCCGCGGGACAGGGCAACACTGAAGCTTTCTTT
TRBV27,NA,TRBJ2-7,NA,CASRSVISDSSLYYEQYF,TGTGCCAGCAGGTCCGTCATCTCGGACAGTAGTTTATACTACGAGCAGTACTTC
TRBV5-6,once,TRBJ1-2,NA,CASIPPLRGIEGYTF,TGTGCCAGCATCCCCCCACTTCGGGGTATCGAGGGCTACACCTTC
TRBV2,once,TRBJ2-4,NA,CASRRQGSSNIQYF,TGTGCCAGCAGGAGGCAGGGGAGTTCTAACATTCAGTACTTC
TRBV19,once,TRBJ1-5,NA,CASSMGQGEPQHF,TGTGCCAGTAGTATGGGGCAGGGTGAGCCCCAGCATTTT
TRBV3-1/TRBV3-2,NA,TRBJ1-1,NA,CASSHAYPNTEAFF,TGTGCCAGCAGCCACGCGTATCCCAACACTGAAGCTTTCTTT
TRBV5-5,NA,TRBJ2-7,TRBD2,CASSPKERGIPYEQYF,TGTGCCAGCAGCCCGAAGGAGCGGGGGATTCCCTACGAGCAGTACTTC
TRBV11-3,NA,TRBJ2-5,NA,CASSSQGRARQETQYF,TGTGCCAGCAGCTCGCAGGGGAGGGCCCGCCAAGAGACCCAGTACTTC
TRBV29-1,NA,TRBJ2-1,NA,CSGSQRGNEQFF,TGCAGCGGAAGCCAACGCGGGAATGAGCAGTTCTTC
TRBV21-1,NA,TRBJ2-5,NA,CASSSKGDSHPQETQYF,TGTGCCAGCAGCTCCAAGGGGGACAGCCATCCCCAAGAGACCCAGTACTTC
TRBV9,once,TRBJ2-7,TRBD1,CASSPPGTGTYEQYF,TGTGCCAGCAGCCCGCCGGGGACAGGGACCTACGAGCAGTACTTC
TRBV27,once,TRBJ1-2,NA,CASKAGYGYTF,TGTGCCAGCAAGGCAGGCTATGGCTACACCTTC
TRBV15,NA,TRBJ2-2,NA,CATSRERVTAISPNTGELFF,TGTGCCACCAGCAGAGAGAGGGTGACGGCCATTTCGCCGAACACCGGGGAGCTGTTTTTT
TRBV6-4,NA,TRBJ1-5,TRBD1,CASSDSPHRGPVKQPQHF,TGTGCCAGCAGTGACTCCCCTCACAGGGGGCCAGTTAAACAGCCCCAGCATTTT
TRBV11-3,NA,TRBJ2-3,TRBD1,CASSFPTGLRDTQYF,TGTGCCAGCAGCTTCCCGACAGGGCTTAGGGATACGCAGTATTTT
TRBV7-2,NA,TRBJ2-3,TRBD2,CASSPPGLAGGDTQYF,TGTGCCAGCAGCCCACCGGGACTAGCGGGGGGAGATACGCAGTATTTT
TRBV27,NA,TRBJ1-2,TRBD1,CASSTGQGPFYGYTF,TGTGCCAGCAGTACGGGACAGGGGCCTTTCTATGGCTACACCTTC
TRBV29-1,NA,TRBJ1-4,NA,CSVCRVLGEKLFF,TGCAGCGTTTGCAGGGTGCTTGGGGAAAAACTGTTTTTT
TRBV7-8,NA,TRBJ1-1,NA,CASSFRQNTEAFF,TGTGCCAGCAGCTTTAGACAGAACACTGAAGCTTTCTTT
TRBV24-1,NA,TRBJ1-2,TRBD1,CAVGRDSPNYGYTF,TGTGCCGTGGGTCGGGACAGCCCTAACTATGGCTACACCTTC
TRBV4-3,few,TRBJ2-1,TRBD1,CASSLSWDRGIHEQFF,TGCGCCAGCAGCCTGAGTTGGGACAGGGGTATTCATGAGCAGTTCTTC
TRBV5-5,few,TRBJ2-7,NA,CASSLGISGVEGYF,TGTGCCAGCAGCTTGGGTATTAGCGGAGTCGAGGGGTACTTC
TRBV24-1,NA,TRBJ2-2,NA,CATLGQNTGELFF,TGTGCCACCTTGGGACAGAACACCGGGGAGCTGTTTTTT
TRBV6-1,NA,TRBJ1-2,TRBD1,CASSEANDRGGVYGYTF,TGTGCCAGCAGTGAAGCGAATGACAGGGGAGGGGTCTATGGCTACACCTTC
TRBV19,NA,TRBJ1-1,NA,CASTPSAGWVTEAFF,TGTGCCAGTACCCCAAGCGCGGGTTGGGTCACTGAAGCTTTCTTT